This T cell receptor (beta chain) was captured in a study of CD8 T cells in Susac syndrome. As for the study in general: Among the Susac syndrome patients sequenced, 5 or 6 had active disease and roughly 8 were in remission.

Germline V gene sequence: CDR1 LGHDT, CDR2 YNNKEL (reference sequence). The CDR3 extends over 15 amino acids. V was pared by 4 bases and J by 5 bases, with 4 bases of the junction left unmatched. The RNA input was roughly 0.45 to 1 ug, and it was reverse transcribed with random hexamers. TCRdb processed the immunoSEQ multiplex PCR reads anew with MiXCR; each CDR3 protein has one entry. The repertoire holds over 150,000 distinct CDR3 sequences, 85% to 95% seen once, with approximately 0.099% in the top ten. Sequencing was carried out using CD4+ T cells from PBMCs. The rearrangement uses TRBV3-1 and TRBJ2-7; TRBD2 agrees at 14 bases. The sequence derives from a human donor with Susac syndrome. The CDR3 loop reads CASSRGLAGGNEQYF. CDR3 DNA: TGTGCCAGCAGCCGCGGACTAGCGGGGGGTAACGAGCAGTACTTC.